The rows below give T cell receptor beta chains drawn from one sample of a study of OX40 agonist ivuxolimab in advanced cancers. Method: immunoSEQ multiplex PCR; TCRdb's copy keeps in-frame clones and lacks some. Here the sample spans approximately 50,000 clones, nearly 85% being singletons. The sample was CD4+ or CD8+ T cells sorted from blood, taken in a trial of the OX40 agonist ivuxolimab. These receptors came from an adult with an advanced solid tumor such as melanoma, head and neck, liver or kidney cancer. Each CDR3 is given with its conserved first and last residue. Fields, in order: D gene, J gene, V gene, clone size, CDR3 DNA, CDR3 protein. D genes are given only for firm matches. Expanded clones are given a class, and other clones once, few, many or no size at all.

- TRBJ2-7 TRBV7-8 - TGTGCCAGCAGCTTATTACAGGGATCCTACGAGCAGTACTTC CASSLLQGSYEQYF
- TRBJ2-7 TRBV7-8 - TGTGCCAGCAGCTTAGGGGGGGGGACATCGAGCTCCTACGAGCAGTACTTC CASSLGGGTSSSYEQYF
- TRBJ2-7 TRBV5-5 once TGTGCCAGCAGCGTGGGGGGTCGGCCCTACGAGCAGTACTTC CASSVGGRPYEQYF
- TRBJ1-1 TRBV5-8 - TGTGCCAGCAGCCCTGCCTTGGTCGGGGCTTTCTTT CASSPALVGAFF
- TRBJ1-1 TRBV9 - TGTGCCAGCAGCGCCCGGGAGGGCACTGAAGCTTTCTTT CASSAREGTEAFF
- TRBJ2-1 TRBV7-3 - TGTGCCAGCAGCTTAAATGGTGACAATGAGCAGTTCTTC CASSLNGDNEQFF
TRBD1 TRBJ1-5 TRBV6-1 - TGTGCCAGCACCTCGACAGGGGGTCTAGATCAGCCCCAGCATTTT CASTSTGGLDQPQHF
TRBD2 TRBJ2-2 TRBV9 - TGTGCCAGCAGCGTAGGTGGGAGGGACAACACCGGGGAGCTGTTTTTT CASSVGGRDNTGELFF
TRBD1 TRBJ1-1 TRBV18 - TGTGCCAGCTCACCAGGACAGGGGGCGACTGAAGCTTTCTTT CASSPGQGATEAFF
- TRBJ1-2 TRBV29-1 - TGCAGCGTCAACCGGGACGGAGCTAACTATGGCTACACCTTC CSVNRDGANYGYTF
- TRBJ1-4 TRBV4-3 - TGCGCCAGCAGCCAAGATCACCGGCCAACTAATGAAAAACTGTTTTTT CASSQDHRPTNEKLFF
- TRBJ2-1 TRBV9 - TGTGCCAGCAGCGTAGTTGACACGAATGAGCAGTTCTTC CASSVVDTNEQFF
- TRBJ2-1 TRBV9 - TGTGCCAGCAGCGTAGATGCAGGACCCGCTGGTATAGAGCAGTTCTTC CASSVDAGPAGIEQFF
- TRBJ2-7 TRBV11-3 - TGTGCCAGCAGCTTCCGAAGCTCCTACGAGCAGTACTTC CASSFRSSYEQYF
- TRBJ2-1 TRBV21-1 - TGTGCCAGCAGCCACCGACAGGGGAGGCCCTACAATGAGCAGTTCTTC CASSHRQGRPYNEQFF
TRBD1 TRBJ1-4 TRBV4-2 few TGTGCCAGCAGCCAACCAACAGGGGGATCAAATGAAAAACTGTTTTTT CASSQPTGGSNEKLFF
- TRBJ1-2 TRBV2 - TGTGCCAGCAGTGATCAGGGCGCCTATGGCTACACCTTC CASSDQGAYGYTF
- TRBJ2-1 TRBV5-5 once TGTGCCAGCAGCTTGCGCCAGGGCCTAGCGCTCTACAATGAGCAGTTCTTC CASSLRQGLALYNEQFF
TRBD1 TRBJ2-2 TRBV30 - TGTGCCTGGATCTTAAAGGAGGGACAGGGAAAATTTGGGGAGCTGTTTTTT CAWILKEGQGKFGELFF
- TRBJ2-2 TRBV6-4 - TGTGCCAGCAGTGTCCAGGGGAACACCGGGGAGCTGTTTTTT CASSVQGNTGELFF
- TRBJ1-1 TRBV19 - TGTGCCAGTAGTTCGGGGATGGCTGAAGCTTTCTTT CASSSGMAEAFF
- TRBJ2-3 TRBV4-2 once TGTGCCAGCAGCCAACGCGGCGCAGGGGATGAAGCAGATACGCAGTATTTT CASSQRGAGDEADTQYF
TRBD1 TRBJ2-5 TRBV6-1 - TGTGCCAGCAGTGAAGACATATTGGACAGGGGGAAGACCCAGTACTTC CASSEDILDRGKTQYF
- TRBJ2-5 TRBV21-1 - TGTGCCAGCAGCAAAGTTGAGGGTCAAGAGACCCAGTACTTC CASSKVEGQETQYF
- TRBJ1-5 TRBV6-1 - TGTGCCAGCAGACGGGACCAGATGCAGCCCCAGCATTTT CASRRDQMQPQHF
TRBD1 TRBJ1-4 TRBV14 once TGTGCCAGCAGCCATTCAGGACAGGGGGAAAAACTGTTTTTT CASSHSGQGEKLFF
- TRBJ2-7 TRBV4-3 once TGCGCCAGCAGCCAAGATATAGTCAGGAGCGAGCAGTACTTC CASSQDIVRSEQYF
- TRBJ1-3 TRBV15 - TGTGCCACCAGCTCAGTGTGGGGCTTCCTCTCTGGAAACACCATATATTTT CATSSVWGFLSGNTIYF
TRBD1 TRBJ1-6 TRBV6-5 few TGTGCCAGCAGCATCGACAGGGGAGGTGGCTCACCCCTCCACTTT CASSIDRGGGSPLHF
- TRBJ2-3 TRBV11-2 - TGTGCCAGCAGCCCCCGGTGGGTAGCCGGAACGCAGTATTTT CASSPRWVAGTQYF
- TRBJ2-7 TRBV10-1 few TGCGCCAGCAGTGATAACGGAGAGGACGAGCAGTACTTC CASSDNGEDEQYF
TRBD1 TRBJ2-7 TRBV6-1 - TGTGCCAGCAGTGGACAGGGCACCTACGAGCAGTACTTC CASSGQGTYEQYF
- TRBJ2-7 TRBV2 - TGTGCCAGCAGTCAGCGCGGTTACGAGCAGTACTTC CASSQRGYEQYF
- TRBJ2-4 TRBV5-1 - TGCGCCAGCAGCTTGGGACAGGTTGGGGTGCACATTCAGTACTTC CASSLGQVGVHIQYF
- TRBJ1-1 TRBV19 - TGTGCCAGTAGTTCCCGACAGGCGAACACTGAAGCTTTCTTT CASSSRQANTEAFF
TRBD1 TRBJ1-6 TRBV28 - TGTGCCAGCACCACGGGACAGGGGGACAATTCACCCCTCCACTTT CASTTGQGDNSPLHF
TRBD2 TRBJ2-1 TRBV19 - TGTGCCAGTAGTTCTAGCGGGGGGGCCAGTGAGCAGTTCTTC CASSSSGGASEQFF
- TRBJ2-5 TRBV6-6 - TGTGCCAGCAAGGAGGGTGGGGGGACCCAGTACTTC CASKEGGGTQYF
TRBD2 TRBJ2-7 TRBV29-1 - TGCAGCGTTGAGGGGGAGGGGTCCTACGAGCAGTACTTC CSVEGEGSYEQYF
- TRBJ2-7 TRBV19 - TGTGCCAGTAGTACAGGGGGGGGGACGGACGAGCAGTACTTC CASSTGGGTDEQYF